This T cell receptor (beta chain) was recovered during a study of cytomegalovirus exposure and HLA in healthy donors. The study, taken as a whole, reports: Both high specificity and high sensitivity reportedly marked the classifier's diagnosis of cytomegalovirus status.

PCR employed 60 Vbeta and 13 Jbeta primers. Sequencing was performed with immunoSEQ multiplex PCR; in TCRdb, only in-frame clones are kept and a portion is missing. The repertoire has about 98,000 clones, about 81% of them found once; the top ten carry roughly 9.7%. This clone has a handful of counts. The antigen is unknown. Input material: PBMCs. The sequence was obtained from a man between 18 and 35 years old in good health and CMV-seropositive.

The CDR3 DNA is TGTGCCAGCAGCCCTCTCGCGGGGGTGGCCGAAGATACGCAGTATTTT. It is translated as CASSPLAGVAEDTQYF. The chain joins TRBV7-9 to TRBJ2-3; 7 nucleotides align to TRBD2. Germline trimming cut 5 bases from V and 5 bases from J; bases unmatched to any gene: 13. Germline values: CDR1 SEHNR, CDR2 FQNEAQ (reference sequence). The CDR3 is 16 residues long.